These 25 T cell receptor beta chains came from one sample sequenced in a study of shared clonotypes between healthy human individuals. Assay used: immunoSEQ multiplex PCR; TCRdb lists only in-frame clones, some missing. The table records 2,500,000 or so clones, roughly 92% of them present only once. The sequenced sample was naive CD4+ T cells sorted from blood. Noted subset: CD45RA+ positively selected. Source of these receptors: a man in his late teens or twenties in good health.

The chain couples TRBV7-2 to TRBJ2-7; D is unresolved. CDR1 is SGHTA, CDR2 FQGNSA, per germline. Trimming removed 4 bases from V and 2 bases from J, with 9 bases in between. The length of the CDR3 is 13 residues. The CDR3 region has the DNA TGTGCCAGCAGCTCCAATACTCCCTACGAGCAGTACTTC. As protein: CASSSNTPYEQYF.

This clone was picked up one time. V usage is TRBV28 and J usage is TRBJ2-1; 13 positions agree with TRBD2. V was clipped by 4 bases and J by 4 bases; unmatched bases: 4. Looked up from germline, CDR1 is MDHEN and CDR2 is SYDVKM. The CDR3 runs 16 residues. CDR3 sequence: CASSWGTSGAYNEQFF. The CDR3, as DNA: TGTGCCAGCAGTTGGGGGACTAGCGGGGCGTACAATGAGCAGTTCTTC.

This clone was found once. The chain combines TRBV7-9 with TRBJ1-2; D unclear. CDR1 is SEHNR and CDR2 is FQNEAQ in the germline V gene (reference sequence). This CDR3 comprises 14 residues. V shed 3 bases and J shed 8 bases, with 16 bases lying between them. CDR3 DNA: TGTGCCAGCAGCTTCGACGGGCCCAATAAAGGCTACACCTTC. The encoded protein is CASSFDGPNKGYTF.

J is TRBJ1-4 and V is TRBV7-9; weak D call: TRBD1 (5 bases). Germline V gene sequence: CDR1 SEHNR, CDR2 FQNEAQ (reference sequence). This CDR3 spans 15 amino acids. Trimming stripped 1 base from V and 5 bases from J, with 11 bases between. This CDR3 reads CASSLVSGINEKLFF. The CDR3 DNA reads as TGTGCCAGCAGCTTAGTGTCAGGGATAAATGAAAAACTGTTTTTT. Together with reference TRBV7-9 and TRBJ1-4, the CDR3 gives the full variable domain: DTGVSQNPRHKITKRGQNVTFRCDPISEHNRLYWYRQTLGQGPEFLTYFQNEAQLEKSRLLSDRFSAERPKGSFSTLEIQRTEQGDSAMYLCASSLVSGINEKLFFGSGTQLSVL.

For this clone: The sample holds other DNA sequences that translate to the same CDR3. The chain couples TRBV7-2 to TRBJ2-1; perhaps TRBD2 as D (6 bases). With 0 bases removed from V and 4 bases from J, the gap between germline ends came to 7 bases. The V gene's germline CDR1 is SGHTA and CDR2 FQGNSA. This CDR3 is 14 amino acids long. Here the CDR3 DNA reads TGTGCCAGCAGCTTAGCCGGGGGTTACAATGAGCAGTTCTTC. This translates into CASSLAGGYNEQFF. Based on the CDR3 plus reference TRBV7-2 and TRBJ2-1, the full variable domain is GAGVSQSPSNKVTEKGKDVELRCDPISGHTALYWYRQSLGQGLEFLIYFQGNSAPDKSGLPSDRFSAERTGGSVSTLTIQRTQQEDSAVYLCASSLAGGYNEQFFGPGTRLTVL.

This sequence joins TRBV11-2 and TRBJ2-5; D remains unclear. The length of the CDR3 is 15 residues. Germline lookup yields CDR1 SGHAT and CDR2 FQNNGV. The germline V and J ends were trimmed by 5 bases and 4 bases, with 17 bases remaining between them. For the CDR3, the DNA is TGTGCCAGCAGCCCGCCTGGGCGATGGGTAGAGACCCAGTACTTC. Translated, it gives CASSPPGRWVETQYF.

The CDR3 region has the DNA TGTGCCAGCAGCTTCTTTGGAGCTAACTATGGCTACACCTTC. It translates to CASSFFGANYGYTF. V is TRBV5-4 and J is TRBJ1-2; no firm D call. Trimming cost V 2 bases and J 0 bases, with 8 bases left between them. Per the germline V gene, CDR1 is SGHNT and CDR2 is YYREEE (reference sequence). This CDR3 spans 14 amino acids.

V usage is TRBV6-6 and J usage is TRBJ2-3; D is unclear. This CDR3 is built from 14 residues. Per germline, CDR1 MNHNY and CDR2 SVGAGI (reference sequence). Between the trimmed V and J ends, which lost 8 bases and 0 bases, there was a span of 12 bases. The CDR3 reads CASRRDASTDTQYF. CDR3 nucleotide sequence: TGTGCCAGCCGACGAGACGCGAGCACAGATACGCAGTATTTT.

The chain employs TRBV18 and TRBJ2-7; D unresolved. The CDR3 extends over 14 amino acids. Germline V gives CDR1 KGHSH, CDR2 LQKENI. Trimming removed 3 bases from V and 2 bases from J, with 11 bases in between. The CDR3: CASSPTPSTYEQYF. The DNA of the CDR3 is TGTGCCAGCTCACCCACGCCCAGCACCTACGAGCAGTACTTC.

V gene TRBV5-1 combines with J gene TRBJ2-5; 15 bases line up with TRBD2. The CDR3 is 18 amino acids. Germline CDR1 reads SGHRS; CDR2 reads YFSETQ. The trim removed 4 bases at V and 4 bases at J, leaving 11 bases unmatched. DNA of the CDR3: TGCGCCAGCAGCCTCTCCGGGACTAGCGGGGGGCGTCGAGAGACCCAGTACTTC. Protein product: CASSLSGTSGGRRETQYF.

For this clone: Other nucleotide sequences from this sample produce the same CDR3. The CDR3: CASSPRPGELFF. CDR3 nucleotides: TGTGCCAGCTCACCAAGACCCGGGGAGCTGTTTTTT. The chain is built from TRBV18 and TRBJ2-2; D not certain. The CDR3 runs 12 residues. In germline, CDR1 is KGHSH, CDR2 LQKENI. Deletions cut 2 bases from V and 6 bases from J, with 4 bases between.

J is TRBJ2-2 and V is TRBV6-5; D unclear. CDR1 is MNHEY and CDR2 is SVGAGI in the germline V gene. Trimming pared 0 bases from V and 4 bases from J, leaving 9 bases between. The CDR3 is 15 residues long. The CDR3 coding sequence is TGTGCCAGCAGTTACTCTCAGGTTATCACCGGGGAGCTGTTTTTT. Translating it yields CASSYSQVITGELFF.

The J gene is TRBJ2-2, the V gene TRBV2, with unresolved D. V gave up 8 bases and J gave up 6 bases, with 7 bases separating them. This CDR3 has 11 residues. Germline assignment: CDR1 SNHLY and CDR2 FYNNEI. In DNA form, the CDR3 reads TGTGCCAGCGGGCGGTCCGGGGAGCTGTTTTTT. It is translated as CASGRSGELFF.

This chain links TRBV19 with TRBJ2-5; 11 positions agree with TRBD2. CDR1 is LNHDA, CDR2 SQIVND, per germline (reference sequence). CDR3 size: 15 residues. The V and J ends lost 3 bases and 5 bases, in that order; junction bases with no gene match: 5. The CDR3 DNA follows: TGTGCCAGTAGTATTAAGACTAGCGGGATGGAGACCCAGTACTTC. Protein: CASSIKTSGMETQYF.

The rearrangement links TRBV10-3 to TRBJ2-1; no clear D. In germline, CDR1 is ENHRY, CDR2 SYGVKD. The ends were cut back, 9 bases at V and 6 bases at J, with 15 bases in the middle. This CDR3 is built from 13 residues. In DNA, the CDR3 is TGTGCCATGAGTTATGCCCCTCTCAATGAGCAGTTCTTC. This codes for CAMSYAPLNEQFF.

CDR3 nucleotides: TGTGCCATCAGCCCCGGGGGTGAGGCCCAGTACTTC. As protein: CAISPGGEAQYF. The chain recombines TRBV10-3 with TRBJ2-5; D perhaps matches TRBD2 (6 bases). Per the germline V gene, CDR1 is ENHRY and CDR2 is SYGVKD. The CDR3 runs 12 residues. V lost 6 bases and J lost 9, with 14 bases in between.

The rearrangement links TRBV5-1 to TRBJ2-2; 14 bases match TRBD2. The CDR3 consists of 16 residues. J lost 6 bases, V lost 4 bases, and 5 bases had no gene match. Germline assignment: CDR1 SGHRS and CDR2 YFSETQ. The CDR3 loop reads CASSLGTSGSPGELFF. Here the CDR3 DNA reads TGCGCCAGCAGCCTGGGGACTAGCGGGAGCCCCGGGGAGCTGTTTTTT.

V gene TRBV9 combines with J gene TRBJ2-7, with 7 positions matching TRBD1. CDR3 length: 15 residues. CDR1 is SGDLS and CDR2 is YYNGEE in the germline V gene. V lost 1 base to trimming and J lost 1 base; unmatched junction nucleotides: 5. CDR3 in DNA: TGTGCCAGCAGCGTACGGGACAGCAATTCCTACGAGCAGTACTTC. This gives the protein CASSVRDSNSYEQYF. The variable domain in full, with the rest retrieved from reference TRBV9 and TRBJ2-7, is DSGVTQTPKHLITATGQRVTLRCSPRSGDLSVYWYQQSLDQGLQFLIQYYNGEERAKGNILERFSAQQFPDLHSELNLSSLELGDSALYFCASSVRDSNSYEQYFGPGTRLTVT.

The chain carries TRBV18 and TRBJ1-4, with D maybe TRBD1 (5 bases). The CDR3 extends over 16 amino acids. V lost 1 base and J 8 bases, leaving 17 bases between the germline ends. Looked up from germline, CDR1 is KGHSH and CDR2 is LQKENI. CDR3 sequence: CASSPQIDPGIEKLFF. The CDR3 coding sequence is TGTGCCAGCTCACCACAGATCGACCCAGGGATCGAAAAACTGTTTTTT. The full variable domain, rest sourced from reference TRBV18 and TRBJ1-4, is NAGVMQNPRHLVRRRGQEARLRCSPMKGHSHVYWYRQLPEEGLKFMVYLQKENIIDESGMPKERFSAEFPKEGPSILRIQQVVRGDSAAYFCASSPQIDPGIEKLFFGSGTQLSVL.

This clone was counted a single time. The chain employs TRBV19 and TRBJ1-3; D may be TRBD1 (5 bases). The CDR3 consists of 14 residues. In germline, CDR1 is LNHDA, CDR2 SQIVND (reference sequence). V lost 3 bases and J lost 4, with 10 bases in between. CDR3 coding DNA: TGTGCCAGTAGTATGTTCAGGGACGGAAACACCATATATTTT. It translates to CASSMFRDGNTIYF.

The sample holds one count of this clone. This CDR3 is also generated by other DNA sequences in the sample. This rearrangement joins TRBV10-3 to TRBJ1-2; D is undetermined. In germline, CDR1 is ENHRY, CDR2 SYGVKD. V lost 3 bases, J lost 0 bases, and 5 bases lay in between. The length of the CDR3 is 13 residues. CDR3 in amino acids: CAISDTPNYGYTF. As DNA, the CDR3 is TGTGCCATCAGTGACACTCCTAACTATGGCTACACCTTC.

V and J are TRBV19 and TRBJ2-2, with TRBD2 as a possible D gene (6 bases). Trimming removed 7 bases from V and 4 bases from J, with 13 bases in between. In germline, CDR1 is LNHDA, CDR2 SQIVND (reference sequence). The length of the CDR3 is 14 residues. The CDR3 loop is CASIPRGSTGELFF. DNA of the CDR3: TGTGCCAGTATCCCACGGGGGTCCACCGGGGAGCTGTTTTTT. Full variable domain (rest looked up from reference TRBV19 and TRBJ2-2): DGGITQSPKYLFRKEGQNVTLSCEQNLNHDAMYWYRQDPGQGLRLIYYSQIVNDFQKGDIAEGYSVSREKKESFPLTVTSAQKNPTAFYLCASIPRGSTGELFFGEGSRLTVL.

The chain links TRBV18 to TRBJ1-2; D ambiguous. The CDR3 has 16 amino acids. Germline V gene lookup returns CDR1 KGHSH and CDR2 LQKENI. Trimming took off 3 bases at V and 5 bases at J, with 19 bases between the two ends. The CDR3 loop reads CASSPQKSESGYGYTF. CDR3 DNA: TGTGCCAGCTCACCTCAGAAGTCGGAGTCGGGTTATGGCTACACCTTC.

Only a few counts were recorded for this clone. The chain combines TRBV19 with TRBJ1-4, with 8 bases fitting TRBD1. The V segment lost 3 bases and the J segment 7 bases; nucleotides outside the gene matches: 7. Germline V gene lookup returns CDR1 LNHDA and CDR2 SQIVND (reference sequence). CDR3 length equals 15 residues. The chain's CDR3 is CASSIQGAPTEKLFF. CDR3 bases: TGTGCCAGTAGTATCCAGGGGGCGCCCACTGAAAAACTGTTTTTT.

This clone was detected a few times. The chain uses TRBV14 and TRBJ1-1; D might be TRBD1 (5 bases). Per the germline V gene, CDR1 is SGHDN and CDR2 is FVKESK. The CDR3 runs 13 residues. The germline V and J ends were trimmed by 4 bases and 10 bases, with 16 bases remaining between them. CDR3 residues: CASSPSGSGRAFF. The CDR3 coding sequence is TGTGCCAGCAGCCCTTCAGGGTCAGGGAGAGCTTTCTTT.